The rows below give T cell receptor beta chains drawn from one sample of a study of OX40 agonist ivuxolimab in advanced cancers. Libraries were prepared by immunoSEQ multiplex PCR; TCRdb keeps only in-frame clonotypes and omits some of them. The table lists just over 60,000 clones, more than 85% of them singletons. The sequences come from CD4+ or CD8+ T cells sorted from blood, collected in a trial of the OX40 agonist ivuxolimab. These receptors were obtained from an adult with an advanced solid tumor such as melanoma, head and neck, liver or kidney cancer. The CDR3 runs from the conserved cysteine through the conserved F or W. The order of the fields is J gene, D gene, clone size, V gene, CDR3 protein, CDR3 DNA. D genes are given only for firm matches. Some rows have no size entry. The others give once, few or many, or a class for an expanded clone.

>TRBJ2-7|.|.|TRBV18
CASSPPSVGFEQYF
TGTGCCAGCTCACCACCGTCCGTAGGGTTCGAGCAGTACTTC
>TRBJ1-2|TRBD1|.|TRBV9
CASSGPGTGSGYTF
TGTGCCAGCAGCGGCCCCGGGACAGGGTCTGGCTACACCTTC
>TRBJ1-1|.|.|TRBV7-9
CASSLMGGSVGTEAFF
TGTGCCAGCAGCTTAATGGGGGGATCCGTCGGCACTGAAGCTTTCTTT
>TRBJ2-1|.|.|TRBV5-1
CASSLGVGLDEQFF
TGCGCCAGCAGCTTGGGCGTAGGGTTAGATGAGCAGTTCTTC
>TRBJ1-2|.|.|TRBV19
CASSYTGYGYTF
TGTGCCAGTAGTTACACCGGCTATGGCTACACCTTC
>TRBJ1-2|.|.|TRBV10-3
CAITGTNNGYTF
TGTGCCATCACCGGGACTAACAATGGCTACACCTTC
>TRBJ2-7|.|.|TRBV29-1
CSVIRGLAGPSYEQYF
TGCAGCGTCATAAGGGGGCTAGCGGGTCCCTCCTACGAGCAGTACTTC
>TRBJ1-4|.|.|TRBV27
CASSFLGFNEKLFF
TGTGCCAGCAGTTTTTTGGGGTTCAATGAAAAACTGTTTTTT
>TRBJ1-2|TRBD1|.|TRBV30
CAWSPRPGQGAQGYTF
TGTGCCTGGAGTCCACGGCCTGGACAGGGGGCGCAAGGCTACACCTTC
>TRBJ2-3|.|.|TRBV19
CASNKDYTDTQYF
TGTGCCAGTAATAAGGACTACACAGATACGCAGTATTTT
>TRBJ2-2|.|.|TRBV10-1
CASREIEKVWELFF
TGCGCCAGCAGAGAGATCGAGAAGGTCTGGGAGCTGTTTTTT
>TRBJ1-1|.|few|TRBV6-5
CASSNNREAFF
TGTGCCAGCAGTAACAACAGGGAAGCTTTCTTT
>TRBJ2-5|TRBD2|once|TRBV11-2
CASSLGTSGEETQYF
TGTGCCAGCAGCTTAGGGACTAGCGGGGAAGAGACCCAGTACTTC
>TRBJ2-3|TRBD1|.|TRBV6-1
CASSRGTASTDTQYF
TGTGCCAGCTCCCGAGGGACAGCTAGCACAGATACGCAGTATTTT
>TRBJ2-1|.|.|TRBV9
CASSGDQLRNEQFF
TGTGCCAGCAGCGGGGACCAGCTCCGCAATGAGCAGTTCTTC
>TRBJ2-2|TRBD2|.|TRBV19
CASSTGLAGGLGGELFF
TGTGCCAGTAGTACCGGACTAGCGGGGGGGCTCGGCGGGGAGCTGTTTTTT
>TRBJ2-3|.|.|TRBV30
CAWTATDTQYF
TGTGCCTGGACAGCCACAGATACGCAGTATTTT
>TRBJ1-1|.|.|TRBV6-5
CASSYIPGGHTEAFF
TGTGCCAGCAGTTACATTCCGGGGGGGCACACTGAAGCTTTCTTT
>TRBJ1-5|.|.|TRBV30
CAWSVRAMTYNQPQHF
TGTGCCTGGAGTGTAAGGGCTATGACCTACAATCAGCCCCAGCATTTT
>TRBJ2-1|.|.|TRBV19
CASSISGRYNEQFF
TGTGCCAGTAGTATCTCCGGGAGATACAATGAGCAGTTCTTC
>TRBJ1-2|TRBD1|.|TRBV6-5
CASSATGDYGYTF
TGTGCCAGCAGCGCGACAGGGGACTATGGCTACACCTTC
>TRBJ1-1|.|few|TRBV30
CAWRAPSRAEAFF
TGTGCCTGGAGGGCCCCCTCGAGGGCTGAAGCTTTCTTT
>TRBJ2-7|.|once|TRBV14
CASSARTTFYEQYF
TGTGCCAGCAGCGCCCGAACAACCTTCTACGAGCAGTACTTC
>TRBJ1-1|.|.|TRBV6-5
CASGGANTEAFF
TGTGCCAGCGGGGGGGCGAACACTGAAGCTTTCTTT
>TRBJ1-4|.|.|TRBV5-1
CASSWGLLSNEKLFF
TGCGCCAGCAGCTGGGGGCTGTTGAGTAATGAAAAACTGTTTTTT
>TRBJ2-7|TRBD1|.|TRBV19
CASSIARGSDEQYF
TGTGCCAGTAGTATAGCCAGGGGGTCGGACGAGCAGTACTTC
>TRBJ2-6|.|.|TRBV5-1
CASSLVWGRVMTGANVLTF
TGCGCCAGCAGCTTGGTTTGGGGGCGCGTTATGACTGGGGCCAACGTCCTGACTTTC
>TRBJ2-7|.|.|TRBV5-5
CASSLSSGAGEQYF
TGTGCCAGCAGCCTGAGCAGCGGCGCCGGCGAGCAGTACTTC
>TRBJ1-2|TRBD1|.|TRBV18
CASSLARDSNYGYTF
TGTGCCAGCTCACTAGCTCGGGACAGTAACTATGGCTACACCTTC
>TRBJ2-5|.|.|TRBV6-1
CASSEAKQETQYF
TGTGCCAGCAGTGAAGCGAAACAAGAGACCCAGTACTTC
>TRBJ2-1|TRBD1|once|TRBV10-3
CAISGQGLNKVSSYNEQFF
TGTGCCATCAGTGGACAGGGGCTGAACAAGGTGAGCTCCTACAATGAGCAGTTCTTC
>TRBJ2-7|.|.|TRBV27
CASSSSHRDGTYEQYF
TGTGCCAGCAGTTCATCCCACCGGGACGGCACCTACGAGCAGTACTTC
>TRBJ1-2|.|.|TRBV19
CASSVPPPNYGYTF
TGTGCCAGTAGTGTTCCCCCCCCGAACTATGGCTACACCTTC
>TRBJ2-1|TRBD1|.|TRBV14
CASSQNRGRGNEQFF
TGTGCCAGCAGCCAAAACAGGGGAAGGGGCAATGAGCAGTTCTTC
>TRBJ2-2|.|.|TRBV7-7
CASTPIGGGGELFF
TGTGCTAGCACCCCCATTGGTGGCGGCGGGGAGCTGTTTTTT
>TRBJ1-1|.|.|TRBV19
CASSPEAAEAFF
TGTGCCAGTAGTCCCGAGGCAGCTGAAGCTTTCTTT
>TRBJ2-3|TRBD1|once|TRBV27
CASSLNVGQGSDTQYF
TGTGCCAGCAGTTTAAACGTCGGACAGGGATCAGATACGCAGTATTTT
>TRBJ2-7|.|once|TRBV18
CASSLTGYEQYF
TGTGCCAGCTCACTAACTGGCTACGAGCAGTACTTC
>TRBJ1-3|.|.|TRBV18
CASSPPGPGFGTGNTIYF
TGTGCCAGCTCACCACCGGGGCCGGGGTTTGGGACTGGAAACACCATATATTTT
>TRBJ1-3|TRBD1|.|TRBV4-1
CASSQDVTGATRAGNTIYF
TGCGCCAGCAGCCAAGATGTGACAGGGGCCACTCGAGCTGGAAACACCATATATTTT
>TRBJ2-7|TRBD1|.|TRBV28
CASLGQGLEQYF
TGTGCCAGCCTTGGACAGGGCCTCGAGCAGTACTTC
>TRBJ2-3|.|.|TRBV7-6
CASSSEGLGTDTQYF
TGTGCCAGCAGCTCCGAAGGATTGGGCACAGATACGCAGTATTTT
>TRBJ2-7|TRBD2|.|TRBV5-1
CASSQRGDDPRSF
TGCGCCAGCAGCCAGCGGGGGGACGATCCCCGGAGTTTC
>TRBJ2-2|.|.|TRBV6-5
CASSRFGGLAGELFF
TGTGCCAGCAGCCGATTCGGGGGTTTGGCCGGGGAGCTGTTTTTT
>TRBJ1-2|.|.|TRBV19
CASSEPGGGYTF
TGTGCCAGTAGTGAGCCCGGCGGTGGCTACACCTTC
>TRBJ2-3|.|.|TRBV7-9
CASSLVFGEADTQYF
TGTGCCAGCAGCTTAGTCTTTGGAGAGGCAGATACGCAGTATTTT
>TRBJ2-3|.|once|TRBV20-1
CSAFTDTQYF
TGCAGTGCTTTCACAGATACGCAGTATTTT
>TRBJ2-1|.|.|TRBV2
CASRTNEQFF
TGTGCCAGCAGGACCAATGAGCAGTTCTTC